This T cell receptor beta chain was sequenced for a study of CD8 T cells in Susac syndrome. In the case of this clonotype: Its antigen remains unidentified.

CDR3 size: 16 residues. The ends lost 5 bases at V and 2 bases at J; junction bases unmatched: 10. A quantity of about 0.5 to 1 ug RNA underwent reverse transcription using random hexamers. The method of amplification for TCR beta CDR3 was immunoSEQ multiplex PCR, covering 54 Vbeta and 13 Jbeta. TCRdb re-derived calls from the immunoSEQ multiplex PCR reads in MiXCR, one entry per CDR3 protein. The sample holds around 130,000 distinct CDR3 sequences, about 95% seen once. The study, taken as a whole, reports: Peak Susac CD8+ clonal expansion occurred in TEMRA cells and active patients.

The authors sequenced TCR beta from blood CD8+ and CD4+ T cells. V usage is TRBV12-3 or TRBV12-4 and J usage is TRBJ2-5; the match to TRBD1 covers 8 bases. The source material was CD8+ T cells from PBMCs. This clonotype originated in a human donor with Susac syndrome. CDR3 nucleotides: TGTGCCAGCAGTCATACTCCAGGGGGCCTACAAGAGACCCAGTACTTC. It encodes CASSHTPGGLQETQYF.